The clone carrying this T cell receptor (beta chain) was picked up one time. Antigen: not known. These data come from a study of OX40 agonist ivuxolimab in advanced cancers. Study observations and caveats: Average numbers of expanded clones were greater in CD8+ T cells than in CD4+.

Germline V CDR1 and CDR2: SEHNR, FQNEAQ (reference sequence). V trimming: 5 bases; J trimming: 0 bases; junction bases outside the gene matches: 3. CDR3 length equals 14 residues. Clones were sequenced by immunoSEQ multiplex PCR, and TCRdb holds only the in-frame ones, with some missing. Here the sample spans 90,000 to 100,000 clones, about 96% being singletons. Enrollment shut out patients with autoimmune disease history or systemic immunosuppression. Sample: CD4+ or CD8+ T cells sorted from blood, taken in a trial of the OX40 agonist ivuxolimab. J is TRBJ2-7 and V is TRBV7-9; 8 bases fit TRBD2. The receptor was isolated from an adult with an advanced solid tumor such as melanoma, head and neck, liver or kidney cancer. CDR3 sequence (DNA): TGTGCCAGCAGCGAAAGCGGGAGCTCCTACGAGCAGTACTTC. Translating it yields CASSESGSSYEQYF.